This T cell receptor (beta chain) was recorded in a study of cytomegalovirus exposure and HLA in healthy donors. For the study at large: Approximately 190 million T cells yielded some 120 million unique TCR beta sequences in earlier analysis. Study observations and caveats: An apparent linkage of common viral pathogens to several of the most significant clusters emerged in a later analysis. Listed as cytomegalovirus-associated were over 150 TCR beta chains.

As for this clone: What it recognizes is unknown.

Donors showed nominal health when sampled, although they likely had unrecorded immune exposures. The germline CDR1 and CDR2 sequences are GTSNPN and SVGIG (reference sequence). CDR3 size: 14 residues. V was cut by 1 base and J by 3 bases, with 12 bases left in between. A multiplex PCR was run with 60 Vbeta primers and 13 Jbeta primers. Method: immunoSEQ multiplex PCR; TCRdb's copy keeps in-frame clones and lacks some. The data show 120,000 or so clones, over 60% seen once. This clonotype was sampled from a man aged 25-45 years in good health and CMV-seronegative. The sample taken for sequencing was PBMCs. V usage is TRBV30 and J usage is TRBJ1-2; D unresolved. The CDR3 sequence: CAWSDFLRYYGYTF. The CDR3, as DNA: TGTGCCTGGAGTGATTTCTTGAGGTACTATGGCTACACCTTC.